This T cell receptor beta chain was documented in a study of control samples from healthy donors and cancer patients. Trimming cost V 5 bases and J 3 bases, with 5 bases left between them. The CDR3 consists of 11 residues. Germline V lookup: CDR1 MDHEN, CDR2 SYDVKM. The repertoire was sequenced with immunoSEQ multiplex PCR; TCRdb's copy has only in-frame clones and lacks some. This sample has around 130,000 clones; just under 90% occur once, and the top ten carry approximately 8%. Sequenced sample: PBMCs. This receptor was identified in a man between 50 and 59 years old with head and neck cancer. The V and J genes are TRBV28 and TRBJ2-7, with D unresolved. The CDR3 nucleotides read TGTGCCAGCAGTCCCGACTACGAGCAGTACTTC. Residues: CASSPDYEQYF.